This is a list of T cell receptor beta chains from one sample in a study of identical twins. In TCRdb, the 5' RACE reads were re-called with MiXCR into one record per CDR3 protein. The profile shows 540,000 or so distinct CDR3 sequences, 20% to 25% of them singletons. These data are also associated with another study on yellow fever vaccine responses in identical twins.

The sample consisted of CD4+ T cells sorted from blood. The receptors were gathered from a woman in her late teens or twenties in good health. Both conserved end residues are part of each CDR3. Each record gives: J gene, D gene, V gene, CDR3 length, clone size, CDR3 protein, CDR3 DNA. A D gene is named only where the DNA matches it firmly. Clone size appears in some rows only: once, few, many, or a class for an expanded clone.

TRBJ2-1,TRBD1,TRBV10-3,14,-,CAISDGRGRNEQFF,TGTGCCATCAGTGATGGCAGGGGGCGAAATGAGCAGTTCTTC
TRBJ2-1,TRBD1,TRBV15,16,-,CATSRQIGQGINEQFF,TGTGCCACCAGCAGACAAATCGGACAGGGAATCAATGAGCAGTTCTTC
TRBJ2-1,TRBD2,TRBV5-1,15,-,CASSEGLVDYNEQFF,TGCGCCAGCAGCGAGGGACTAGTGGATTACAATGAGCAGTTCTTC
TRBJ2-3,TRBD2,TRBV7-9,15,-,CASSLVTGGPDTQYF,TGTGCCAGCAGCTTAGTGACGGGGGGGCCAGATACGCAGTATTTT
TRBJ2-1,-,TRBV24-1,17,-,CATSASPVKGSYNEQFF,TGTGCCACCAGTGCCTCCCCCGTAAAGGGGTCCTACAATGAGCAGTTCTTC
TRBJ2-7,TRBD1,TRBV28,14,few,CASSSGQGAREQYF,TGTGCCAGCAGTTCGGGACAGGGGGCGCGAGAGCAGTACTTC
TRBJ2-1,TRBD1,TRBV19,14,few,CASSNWTGVNEQFF,TGTGCCAGTAGTAATTGGACAGGGGTCAATGAGCAGTTCTTC
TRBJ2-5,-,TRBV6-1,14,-,CASSVLDSGETQYF,TGTGCCAGCAGTGTTCTGGATAGCGGAGAGACCCAGTACTTC
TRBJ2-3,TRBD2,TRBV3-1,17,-,CASSQGRGRAIADTQYF,TGTGCCAGCAGCCAAGGTCGCGGGAGGGCTATTGCAGATACGCAGTATTTT
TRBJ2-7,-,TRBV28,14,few,CASSTLGVSYEQYF,TGTGCCAGCAGTACACTCGGAGTCTCCTACGAGCAGTACTTC
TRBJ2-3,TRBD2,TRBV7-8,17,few,CASSALLAGGGRDTQYF,TGTGCCAGCAGCGCATTACTAGCGGGGGGCGGCCGGGATACGCAGTATTTT
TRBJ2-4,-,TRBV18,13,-,CASSLGLKNIQYF,TGTGCCAGCTCACTCGGTTTGAAAAACATTCAGTACTTC
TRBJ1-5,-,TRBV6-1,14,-,CASTDGGGNQPQHF,TGTGCCAGCACCGATGGGGGGGGCAATCAGCCCCAGCATTTT
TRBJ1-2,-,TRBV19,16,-,CASSIGWQGSIDGYTF,TGTGCCAGTAGTATCGGGTGGCAGGGGAGTATAGATGGCTACACCTTC
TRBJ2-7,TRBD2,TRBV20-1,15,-,CSASIGTSGTYEQYF,TGCAGTGCTAGTATCGGGACTAGCGGGACCTACGAGCAGTACTTC
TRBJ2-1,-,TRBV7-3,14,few,CASSLTQGATEQFF,TGTGCCAGCAGCTTAACTCAAGGAGCCACTGAGCAGTTCTTC
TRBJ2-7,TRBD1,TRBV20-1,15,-,CSARDWDRGSYEQYF,TGCAGTGCTAGAGATTGGGACAGGGGATCCTACGAGCAGTACTTC
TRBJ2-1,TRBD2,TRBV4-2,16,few,CASSQGELAVGNEQFF,TGTGCCAGCAGCCAAGGAGAACTAGCGGTTGGTAATGAGCAGTTCTTC